What follows are 7 T cell receptor beta chains derived from one specimen sequenced in a study of blood T cell repertoires in COVID-19. Repertoires were generated with immunoSEQ multiplex PCR, while TCRdb's copy carries only in-frame clones and drops some. Of 50,000 to 65,000 clones in the sample, 80% to 90% were seen once. Material for sequencing was peripheral blood. The receptors shown here come from a woman aged 55 to 70 with acute or convalescent COVID-19.

The chain carries TRBV2 and TRBJ2-1, with TRBD1 as a possible D gene (7 bases). The CDR3 loop spans 16 amino acids. Per germline, CDR1 SNHLY and CDR2 FYNNEI. The germline V and J ends were trimmed by 6 bases and 9 bases, with 24 bases remaining between them. Here the CDR3 DNA reads TGTGCCAGCAGACAAGCTTTGGCAGGGGGGAAAAGTGAGCAGTTCTTC. Its protein is CASRQALAGGKSEQFF.

This chain uses TRBV27 with TRBJ2-7; 10 bases are shared with TRBD1. Germline V gives CDR1 MNHEY, CDR2 SMNVEV (reference sequence). J gave up 4 bases and V 0 bases, and 6 bases lay outside the gene matches. The CDR3 runs 16 residues. The CDR3 here is CASSLSFGDRGYEQYF. CDR3 DNA sequence: TGTGCCAGCAGTTTATCGTTCGGGGACAGGGGTTACGAGCAGTACTTC.

The rearrangement joins TRBV18 to TRBJ2-1, with D perhaps matching TRBD2 (5 bases). The germline V gene encodes CDR1 KGHSH and CDR2 LQKENI. Trimming pared 2 bases from V and 5 bases from J, leaving 13 bases between. The CDR3 has 15 amino acids. CDR3 sequence reads: CASSPNWGADNEQFF. CDR3 sequence (DNA): TGTGCCAGCTCACCAAACTGGGGAGCCGACAATGAGCAGTTCTTC. Combining the CDR3 with reference TRBV18 and TRBJ2-1 gives the whole variable domain NAGVMQNPRHLVRRRGQEARLRCSPMKGHSHVYWYRQLPEEGLKFMVYLQKENIIDESGMPKERFSAEFPKEGPSILRIQQVVRGDSAAYFCASSPNWGADNEQFFGPGTRLTVL.

This chain links TRBV27 with TRBJ1-1, with D possibly TRBD1 on 6 matching bases. The length of the CDR3 is 13 residues. Germline-derived CDR1 and CDR2 are MNHEY and SMNVEV (reference sequence). Trimming took off 5 bases at V and 6 bases at J, with 13 bases between the two ends. The CDR3 here is CASSVQGRPEAFF. DNA of the CDR3: TGTGCCAGCAGTGTACAGGGTCGACCTGAAGCTTTCTTT.

The CDR3: CASSQEWSGREYNEQFF. The DNA for the CDR3 is TGTGCCAGCAGCCAAGAATGGAGCGGGAGAGAGTATAATGAGCAGTTCTTC. The V and J genes are TRBV4-2 and TRBJ2-1; 8 bases line up with TRBD2. The CDR3 has 17 amino acids. CDR1 and CDR2 (germline): LGHNA, YNFKEQ. V shed 0 bases, J shed 7 bases, and the junction held 11 bases outside the gene matches.

This chain connects TRBV19 to TRBJ1-2; TRBD1 aligns across 8 bases. CDR1 and CDR2 from the germline V gene are LNHDA and SQIVND (reference sequence). V lost 11 bases, J lost 2 bases, and 10 bases stayed unmatched. CDR3 length: 14 amino acids. This CDR3 is CAVGGDRLNYGYTF. DNA of the CDR3: TGTGCCGTAGGAGGGGACAGGCTAAACTATGGCTACACCTTC.

The chain employs TRBV7-9 and TRBJ2-5; D is perhaps TRBD1 (6 bases). V lost 1 base, J lost 5 bases, and 11 bases lay in between. Germline CDR1 SEHNR, CDR2 FQNEAQ (reference sequence). This CDR3 is 14 amino acids long. The CDR3 loop reads CASSLGQGLETQYF. For the CDR3, the DNA is TGTGCCAGCAGCTTAGGGCAGGGGTTGGAGACCCAGTACTTC.